Below, 28 T cell receptor beta chains from the same sample are listed, as sequenced in a study of blood T cell repertoires in COVID-19. This table comes from immunoSEQ multiplex PCR, and its TCRdb copy is limited to in-frame clones, with some not included. The table lists over 85,000 clones, over 60% of them singletons, with roughly 3.8% in the top ten. The specimen was peripheral blood. The receptors were sampled from a woman older than 75 with acute or convalescent COVID-19.

The chain links TRBV28 to TRBJ1-1; TRBD1 agrees at 8 bases. V lost 6 bases to trimming and J lost 8 bases; unmatched junction nucleotides: 8. This CDR3 contains 13 residues. From germline, CDR1 is MDHEN and CDR2 SYDVKM. CDR3 sequence: CASRRTRDREAFF. As DNA, the CDR3 is TGTGCCAGCAGGAGGACCCGGGACAGGGAAGCTTTCTTT. Together with reference TRBV28 and TRBJ1-1, the CDR3 gives the full variable domain: DVKVTQSSRYLVKRTGEKVFLECVQDMDHENMFWYRQDPGLGLRLIYFSYDVKMKEKGDIPEGYSVSREKKERFSLILESASTNQTSMYLCASRRTRDREAFFGQGTRLTVV.

The chain has TRBV3-1 (or the pseudogene TRBV3-2) and TRBJ2-3; tentative D call: TRBD1 (5 bases). CDR1 is LGHDT and CDR2 is YNNKEL in the germline V gene (reference sequence). There are 14 residues in the CDR3. V gave up 8 bases and J gave up 6 bases, with 18 bases separating them. The CDR3 is CASSALFSGDTQYF. Written as DNA, the CDR3 is TGTGCCAGCTCTGCCCTCTTTTCAGGGGATACGCAGTATTTT.

This clone was recorded a few times. The chain uses TRBV27 and TRBJ1-1; TRBD1 agrees at 7 bases. V lost 6 bases and J lost 3; bases outside the gene matches: 7. This CDR3 has 14 residues. CDR1 and CDR2 (germline): MNHEY, SMNVEV (reference sequence). The DNA for the CDR3 is TGTGCCAGCAGCGAACAGGGGTTAGACACTGAAGCTTTCTTT. Translation: CASSEQGLDTEAFF.

The chain joins TRBV19 to TRBJ1-5; 8 positions match TRBD1. The ends lost 4 bases at V and 7 bases at J; junction bases unmatched: 3. The germline V gene encodes CDR1 LNHDA and CDR2 SQIVND (reference sequence). The CDR3 loop spans 13 amino acids. The CDR3, as DNA: TGTGCCAGTAGTACAGGGGGCGAACAGCCCCAGCATTTT. Translating it yields CASSTGGEQPQHF.

This chain joins TRBV6-5 and TRBJ1-2; unclear D gene. The V gene lost 2 bases and the J gene lost 1 base, with 8 bases spanning the gap. Germline V lookup: CDR1 MNHEY, CDR2 SVGAGI. This CDR3 is 14 amino acids long. CDR3 DNA sequence: TGTGCCAGCAGTTACGAGGTTGATAACTATGGCTACACCTTC. This sequence encodes CASSYEVDNYGYTF.

The chain links TRBV29-1 to TRBJ1-5; possibly TRBD1 for D (5 bases). V dropped 4 bases and J dropped 6 bases, with 13 bases sitting between them. Germline V gene lookup returns CDR1 SQVTM and CDR2 ANQGSEA. This CDR3 spans 13 amino acids. The CDR3 nucleotides are TGCAGCGTTGGGGGACTGGAGGGTCAGCCCCAGCATTTT. Translated, it gives CSVGGLEGQPQHF.

The chain links TRBV27 to TRBJ1-1; 8 nucleotides agree with TRBD1. Trimming at V came to 6 bases and at J to 4 bases, leaving 7 bases not matched to a gene. This CDR3 has 14 amino acids. Germline V gene sequence: CDR1 MNHEY, CDR2 SMNVEV (reference sequence). The CDR3 DNA reads TGTGCCAGCAGCCCTATTACAGGGGGCACTGAAGCTTTCTTT. Amino acids: CASSPITGGTEAFF.

This sequence joins TRBV28 and TRBJ1-6; 7 bases line up with TRBD1. V lost 5 bases, J lost 19 bases, and 14 bases stayed unmatched. The CDR3 length is 13 residues. The V gene's germline CDR1 is MDHEN and CDR2 SYDVKM. CDR3 sequence (DNA): TGTGCCAGCAGTCAGGGACAGACCCCCTTGTCTCACTTT. This sequence encodes CASSQGQTPLSHF.

The J gene is TRBJ2-3, the V gene TRBV7-9; TRBD2 agrees at 15 bases. This CDR3 is built from 17 residues. The V gene's germline CDR1 is SEHNR and CDR2 FQNEAQ (reference sequence). V lost 4 bases, J lost 2 bases, and 4 bases stayed unmatched. CDR3 DNA: TGTGCCAGCAGCTCCGGACTAGCGGGGGGGCTCACAGATACGCAGTATTTT. Translating it yields CASSSGLAGGLTDTQYF. Looking up the rest from reference TRBV7-9 and TRBJ2-3 gives the full variable domain: DTGVSQNPRHKITKRGQNVTFRCDPISEHNRLYWYRQTLGQGPEFLTYFQNEAQLEKSRLLSDRFSAERPKGSFSTLEIQRTEQGDSAMYLCASSSGLAGGLTDTQYFGPGTRLTVL.

CDR3 amino acids: CASSPAGGGEQFF. Here the CDR3 DNA reads TGCGCCAGCAGCCCAGCAGGGGGCGGTGAGCAGTTCTTC. The V and J genes are TRBV5-1 and TRBJ2-1, with 8 bases that match TRBD1. V dropped 4 bases and J dropped 9; count of bases not matched to a gene: 6. Germline CDR1 is SGHRS and CDR2 is YFSETQ. CDR3 length equals 13 residues.

The chain uses TRBV5-1 and TRBJ2-7, with D possibly TRBD1 on 5 matching bases. The V end was cut by 2 bases, the J end by 7 bases, with 7 bases between. Germline assignment: CDR1 SGHRS and CDR2 YFSETQ. The CDR3 consists of 11 residues. In nucleotides, the CDR3 is TGCGCCAGCAGCTTTGCAGGGGAGCAGTACTTC. Protein: CASSFAGEQYF. Drawing the rest from reference TRBV5-1 and TRBJ2-7, the complete variable domain is KAGVTQTPRYLIKTRGQQVTLSCSPISGHRSVSWYQQTPGQGLQFLFEYFSETQRNKGNFPGRFSGRQFSNSRSEMNVSTLELGDSALYLCASSFAGEQYFGPGTRLTVT.

The V and J genes are TRBV5-4 and TRBJ2-1; TRBD2 matches at 10 bases. The germline gives CDR1 SGHNT, CDR2 YYREEE (reference sequence). With 5 bases clipped from V and 4 bases from J, the junction kept 9 bases outside the gene matches. The CDR3 covers 16 residues. The CDR3 sequence is CASSLYGTSAYNEQFF. DNA of the CDR3: TGTGCCAGCAGTCTTTACGGGACTAGCGCTTACAATGAGCAGTTCTTC.

The chain's CDR3 is CSASGRAGETQYF. The DNA of the CDR3 is TGCAGCGCGAGTGGGAGGGCGGGAGAGACCCAGTACTTC. The rearrangement links TRBV29-1 to TRBJ2-5, with TRBD2 identical over 7 bases. CDR3 length equals 13 residues. Trimming cost V 7 bases and J 4 bases; bases outside gene matches: 9. Germline V gene sequence: CDR1 SQVTM, CDR2 ANQGSEA.

The V call is TRBV7-8, the J call TRBJ2-7; weak D call: TRBD2 (6 bases). Germline CDR1 and CDR2: SGHVS and FQNEAQ. V was pared by 0 bases and J by 2 bases, with 14 bases between. CDR3 length equals 16 residues. The CDR3 region has the DNA TGTGCCAGCAGCTTAGCGCCGGGGAGGAACACCTACGAGCAGTACTTC. This sequence encodes CASSLAPGRNTYEQYF. Complete variable domain (other parts from reference TRBV7-8 and TRBJ2-7): GAGVSQSPRYKVAKRGQDVALRCDPISGHVSLFWYQQALGQGPEFLTYFQNEAQLDKSGLPSDRFFAERPEGSVSTLKIQRTQQEDSAVYLCASSLAPGRNTYEQYFGPGTRLTVT.

The chain recombines TRBV5-4 with TRBJ2-7, with 7 bases aligning to TRBD2. The ends lost 2 bases at V and 5 bases at J; junction bases unmatched: 4. The CDR3 loop spans 13 amino acids. CDR1 is SGHNT, CDR2 YYREEE, per germline (reference sequence). CDR3 residues: CASSFVGGDEQYF. DNA for the CDR3: TGTGCCAGCAGCTTTGTGGGAGGGGACGAGCAGTACTTC.

The chain has TRBV5-1 and TRBJ1-2; the D gene is possibly TRBD1 (6 bases). CDR1 and CDR2 from the germline V gene are SGHRS and YFSETQ. Trimming removed 0 bases from V and 1 base from J, with 10 bases in between. This CDR3 comprises 15 residues. The CDR3 here is CASSLAGGLNYGYTF. The CDR3 DNA sequence: TGCGCCAGCAGCTTGGCTGGGGGCCTTAACTATGGCTACACCTTC.

The V gene is TRBV6-1, the J gene TRBJ1-4, with TRBD1 matching 7 bases. CDR1 and CDR2 (germline): MNHNS, SASEGT. This CDR3 has 15 residues. The ends lost 1 base at V and 8 bases at J; junction bases unmatched: 7. The CDR3 region has the DNA TGTGCCAGCAGTGAAGGAGGGGGCTGGGGGGAAAAACTGTTTTTT. Protein product: CASSEGGGWGEKLFF.

The rearrangement links TRBV7-2 to TRBJ2-1, with D perhaps TRBD2 (5 bases). Trimming took 5 bases from V and 1 from J, leaving 15 bases between them. The CDR3 sequence is 16 residues long. The germline gives CDR1 SGHTA, CDR2 FQGNSA. The CDR3, as DNA: TGTGCCAGCAGCCCACCTGGACTCGGATCCTACAATGAGCAGTTCTTC. Its protein product is CASSPPGLGSYNEQFF.

The V gene is TRBV28, the J gene TRBJ1-2; the match to TRBD1 covers 7 bases. Trimming at V came to 4 bases and at J to 2 bases, leaving 13 bases not matched to a gene. The CDR3 contains 17 residues. Germline V CDR1 and CDR2: MDHEN, SYDVKM. CDR3 coding DNA: TGTGCCAGCAGTTCCCCACAGGGGTCCCCAACAAACTATGGCTACACCTTC. Amino acids: CASSSPQGSPTNYGYTF.

The chain recombines TRBV12-3 or TRBV12-4 with TRBJ1-5; D not certain. The CDR3 sequence is 13 residues long. V shed 7 bases and J shed 5 bases, with 12 bases lying between them. The CDR3 region has the DNA TGTGCCAGCAAGGTAGTAGGAGATCAGCCCCAGCATTTT. Its translation: CASKVVGDQPQHF.

V and J are TRBV19 and TRBJ2-2, with TRBD1 matching over 8 bases. Unmatched junction bases numbered 5, after V lost 7 bases and J lost 1 base. Germline V gene sequence: CDR1 LNHDA, CDR2 SQIVND (reference sequence). The CDR3 has 15 amino acids. CDR3 in DNA: TGTGCCAGTAAAGGGGGGACAGGGAACACCGGGGAGCTGTTTTTT. This gives the protein CASKGGTGNTGELFF.

The chain has TRBV5-5 and TRBJ2-5; 8 bases fit TRBD1. This CDR3 spans 17 amino acids. Trimming cost V 0 bases and J 5 bases; bases outside gene matches: 12. CDR1 is SGHKS, CDR2 YYEKEE, per germline (reference sequence). DNA for the CDR3: TGTGCCAGCAGCTTGGCCCCCCTCGGACAGGGAACCGAGACCCAGTACTTC. It specifies CASSLAPLGQGTETQYF.

This chain links TRBV28 with TRBJ1-3; a weak D match, TRBD1 (5 bases). Germline CDR1 MDHEN, CDR2 SYDVKM. CDR3 length equals 15 residues. V was clipped by 2 bases and J by 8 bases, with 16 bases between them. CDR3 sequence: CASSLRGKQVDTIYF. CDR3 DNA sequence: TGTGCCAGCAGTTTAAGGGGAAAACAGGTGGACACCATATATTTT.

This clone is medium-sized (0.01 to 0.1%) within its sample. The chain couples TRBV5-1 to TRBJ2-7; 9 bases agree with TRBD1. Per the germline V gene, CDR1 is SGHRS and CDR2 is YFSETQ. There are 14 residues in the CDR3. V dropped 4 bases and J dropped 3; count of bases not matched to a gene: 5. CDR3: CASSQGQGNYEQYF. CDR3 sequence (DNA): TGCGCCAGCAGCCAGGGACAGGGAAACTACGAGCAGTACTTC.

The chain uses TRBV11-3 and TRBJ1-1, with D possibly being TRBD1 (6 bases). CDR1 and CDR2 (germline): SGHNT, YENEEA. This CDR3 contains 14 residues. V was trimmed by 1 base and J by 6 bases, leaving 12 bases between them. CDR3 in amino acids: CASSLGPGGPEAFF. The DNA of the CDR3 is TGTGCCAGCAGCTTAGGCCCTGGGGGCCCTGAAGCTTTCTTT.

The chain combines TRBV14 with TRBJ2-7; 14 positions agree with TRBD2. This CDR3 region has 16 residues. After removal of 4 bases from V and 4 bases from J, the junction contained 6 bases not matched to a gene. Germline V lookup: CDR1 SGHDN, CDR2 FVKESK. This chain's CDR3 is CASSPSGLAGEYEQYF. DNA of the CDR3: TGTGCCAGCAGCCCCTCGGGACTAGCGGGAGAATACGAGCAGTACTTC.

V usage is TRBV27 and J usage is TRBJ1-2, with 7 bases identical to TRBD1. Germline V lookup: CDR1 MNHEY, CDR2 SMNVEV (reference sequence). With V trimmed by 1 base and J by 4 bases, 6 bases remained unmatched. The CDR3 length is 15 residues. The CDR3 DNA reads TGTGCCAGCAGTTTATTCTTCCGGGACAGCTATGGCTACACCTTC. Amino acids: CASSLFFRDSYGYTF.

This chain links TRBV2 with TRBJ1-2; 10 positions agree with TRBD1. Germline V gene sequence: CDR1 SNHLY, CDR2 FYNNEI. The CDR3 loop spans 13 amino acids. Trimming removed 6 bases from V and 8 bases from J; junction bases left unmatched: 6. CDR3 coding DNA: TGTGCCAGCAGAGGACAGGGGGTGCGCGGCTACACCTTC. It encodes CASRGQGVRGYTF. The complete variable domain, with remaining parts taken from reference TRBV2 and TRBJ1-2, reads EPEVTQTPSHQVTQMGQEVILRCVPISNHLYFYWYRQILGQKVEFLVSFYNNEISEKSEIFDDQFSVERPDGSNFTLKIRSTKLEDSAMYFCASRGQGVRGYTFGSGTRLTVV.